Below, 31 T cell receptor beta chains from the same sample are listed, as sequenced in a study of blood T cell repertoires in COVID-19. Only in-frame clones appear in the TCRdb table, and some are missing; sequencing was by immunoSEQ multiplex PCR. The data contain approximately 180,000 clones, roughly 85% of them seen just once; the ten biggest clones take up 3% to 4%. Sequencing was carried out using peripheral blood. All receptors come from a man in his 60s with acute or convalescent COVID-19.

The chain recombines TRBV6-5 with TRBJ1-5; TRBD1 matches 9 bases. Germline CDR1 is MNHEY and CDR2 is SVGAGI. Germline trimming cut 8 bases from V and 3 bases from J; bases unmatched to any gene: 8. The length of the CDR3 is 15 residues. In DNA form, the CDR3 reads TGTGCCAGCGGACCGGGGACAGGGTACAATCAGCCCCAGCATTTT. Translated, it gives CASGPGTGYNQPQHF.

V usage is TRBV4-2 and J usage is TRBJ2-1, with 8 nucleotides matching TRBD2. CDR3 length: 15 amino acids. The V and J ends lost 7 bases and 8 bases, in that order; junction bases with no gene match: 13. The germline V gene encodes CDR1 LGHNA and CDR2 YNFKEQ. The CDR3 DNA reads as TGTGCCAGCATCCCAAGGGCGGGGGGTTCGGATGAGCAGTTCTTC. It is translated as CASIPRAGGSDEQFF.

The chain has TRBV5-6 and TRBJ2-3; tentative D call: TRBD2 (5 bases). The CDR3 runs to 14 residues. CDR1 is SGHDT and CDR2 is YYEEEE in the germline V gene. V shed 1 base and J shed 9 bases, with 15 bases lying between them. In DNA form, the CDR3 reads TGTGCCAGCAGCTTGAGCGGCGGAATTGGGACGCAGTATTTT. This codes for CASSLSGGIGTQYF.

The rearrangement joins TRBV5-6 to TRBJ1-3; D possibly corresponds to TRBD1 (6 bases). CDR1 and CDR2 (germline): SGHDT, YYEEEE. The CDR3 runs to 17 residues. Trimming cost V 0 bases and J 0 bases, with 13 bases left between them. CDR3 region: CASSLAVGASSGNTIYF. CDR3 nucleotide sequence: TGTGCCAGCAGCTTGGCCGTGGGGGCAAGCTCTGGAAACACCATATATTTT.

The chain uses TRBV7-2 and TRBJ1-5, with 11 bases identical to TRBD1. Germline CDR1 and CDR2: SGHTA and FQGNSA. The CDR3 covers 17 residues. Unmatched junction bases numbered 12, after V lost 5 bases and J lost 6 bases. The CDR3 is CASSQDRGLGGGQPQHF. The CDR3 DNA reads TGTGCCAGCAGCCAGGACAGGGGGCTAGGAGGAGGTCAGCCCCAGCATTTT.

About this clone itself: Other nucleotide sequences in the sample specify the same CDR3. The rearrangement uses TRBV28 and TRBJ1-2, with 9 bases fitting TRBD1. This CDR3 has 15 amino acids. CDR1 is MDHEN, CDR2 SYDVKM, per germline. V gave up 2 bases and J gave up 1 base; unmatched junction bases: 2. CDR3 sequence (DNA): TGTGCCAGCAGTTTAAGGGACAGGGTTAACTATGGCTACACCTTC. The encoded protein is CASSLRDRVNYGYTF.

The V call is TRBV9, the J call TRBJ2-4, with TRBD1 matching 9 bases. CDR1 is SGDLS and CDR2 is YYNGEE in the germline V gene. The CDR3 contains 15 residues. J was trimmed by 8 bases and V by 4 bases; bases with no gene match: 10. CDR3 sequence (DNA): TGTGCCAGCAGCTCCGGAAGACAGGGGGGAGACATTCAGTACTTC. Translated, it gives CASSSGRQGGDIQYF.

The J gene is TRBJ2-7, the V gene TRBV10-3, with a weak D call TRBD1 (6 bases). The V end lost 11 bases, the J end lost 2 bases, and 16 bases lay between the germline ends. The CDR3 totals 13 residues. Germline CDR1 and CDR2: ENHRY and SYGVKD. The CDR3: CAAHRDSAYEQYF. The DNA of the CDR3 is TGTGCCGCCCACAGGGATTCGGCCTACGAGCAGTACTTC.

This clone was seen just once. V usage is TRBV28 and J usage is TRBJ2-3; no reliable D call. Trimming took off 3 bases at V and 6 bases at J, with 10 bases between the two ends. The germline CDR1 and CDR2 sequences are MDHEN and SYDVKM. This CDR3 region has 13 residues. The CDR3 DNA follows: TGTGCCAGCAGTTTCCGCCCCCGGGATACGCAGTATTTT. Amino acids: CASSFRPRDTQYF.

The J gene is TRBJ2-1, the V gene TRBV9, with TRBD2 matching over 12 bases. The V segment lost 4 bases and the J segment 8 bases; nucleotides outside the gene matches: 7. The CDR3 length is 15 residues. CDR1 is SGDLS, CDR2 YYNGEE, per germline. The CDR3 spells CASSTLAGGRDEQFF. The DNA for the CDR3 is TGTGCCAGCAGCACACTAGCGGGGGGACGGGATGAGCAGTTCTTC.

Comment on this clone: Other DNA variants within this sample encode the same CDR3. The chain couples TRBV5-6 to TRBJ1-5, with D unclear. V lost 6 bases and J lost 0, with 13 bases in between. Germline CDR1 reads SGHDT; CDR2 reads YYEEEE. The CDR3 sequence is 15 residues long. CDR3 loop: CASTVRGYSNQPQHF. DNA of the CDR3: TGTGCCAGCACCGTCCGGGGATATAGCAATCAGCCCCAGCATTTT.

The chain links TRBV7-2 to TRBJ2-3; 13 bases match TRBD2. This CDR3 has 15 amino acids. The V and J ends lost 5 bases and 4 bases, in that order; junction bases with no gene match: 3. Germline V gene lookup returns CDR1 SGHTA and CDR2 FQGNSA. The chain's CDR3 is CASSETSGRSDTQYF. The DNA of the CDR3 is TGTGCCAGCAGCGAGACTAGCGGGAGGTCAGATACGCAGTATTTT.

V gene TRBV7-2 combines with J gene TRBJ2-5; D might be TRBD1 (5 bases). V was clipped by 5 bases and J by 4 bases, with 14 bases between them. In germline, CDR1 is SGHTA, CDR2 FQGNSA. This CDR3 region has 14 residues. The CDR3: CASSPPGAPETQYF. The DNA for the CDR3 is TGTGCCAGCAGCCCTCCTGGGGCCCCAGAGACCCAGTACTTC.

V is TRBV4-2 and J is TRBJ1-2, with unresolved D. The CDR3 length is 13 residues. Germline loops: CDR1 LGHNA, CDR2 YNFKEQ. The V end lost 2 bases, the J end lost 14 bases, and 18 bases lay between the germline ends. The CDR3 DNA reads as TGTGCCAGCAGCCAACTCCCCCCTGCGGTGGTGACCTTC. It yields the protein CASSQLPPAVVTF.

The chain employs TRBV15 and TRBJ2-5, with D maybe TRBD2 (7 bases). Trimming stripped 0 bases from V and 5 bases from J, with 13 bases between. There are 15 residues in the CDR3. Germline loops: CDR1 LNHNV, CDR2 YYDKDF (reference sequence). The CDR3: CATSRDPGGRETQYF. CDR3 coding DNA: TGTGCCACCAGCAGAGATCCGGGGGGCAGGGAGACCCAGTACTTC.

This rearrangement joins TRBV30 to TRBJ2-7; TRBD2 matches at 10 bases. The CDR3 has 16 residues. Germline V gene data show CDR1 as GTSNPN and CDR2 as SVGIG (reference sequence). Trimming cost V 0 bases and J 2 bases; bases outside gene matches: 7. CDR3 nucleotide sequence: TGTGCCTGGAGTGTAAAAAGCGGGAGGGGGACCTACGAGCAGTACTTC. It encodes CAWSVKSGRGTYEQYF.

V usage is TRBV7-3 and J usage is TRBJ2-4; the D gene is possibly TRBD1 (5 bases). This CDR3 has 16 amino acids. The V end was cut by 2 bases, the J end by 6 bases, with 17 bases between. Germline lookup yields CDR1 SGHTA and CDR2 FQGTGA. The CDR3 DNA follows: TGTGCCAGCAGCTTATTGGTTGGTACAGGTACAAACATTCAGTACTTC. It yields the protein CASSLLVGTGTNIQYF.

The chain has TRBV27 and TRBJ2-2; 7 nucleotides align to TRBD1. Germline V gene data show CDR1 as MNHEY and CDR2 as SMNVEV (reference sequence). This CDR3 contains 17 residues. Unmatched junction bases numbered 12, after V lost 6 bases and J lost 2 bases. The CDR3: CASRSPGGQPNTGELFF. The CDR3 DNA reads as TGTGCCAGCAGGTCTCCTGGGGGACAGCCCAACACCGGGGAGCTGTTTTTT.

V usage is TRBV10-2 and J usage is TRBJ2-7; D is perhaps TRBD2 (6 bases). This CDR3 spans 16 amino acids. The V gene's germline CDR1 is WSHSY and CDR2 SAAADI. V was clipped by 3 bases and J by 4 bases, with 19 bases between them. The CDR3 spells CASSDGGRTRSYEQYF. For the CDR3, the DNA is TGCGCCAGCAGTGATGGGGGGAGGACCCGGAGTTACGAGCAGTACTTC.

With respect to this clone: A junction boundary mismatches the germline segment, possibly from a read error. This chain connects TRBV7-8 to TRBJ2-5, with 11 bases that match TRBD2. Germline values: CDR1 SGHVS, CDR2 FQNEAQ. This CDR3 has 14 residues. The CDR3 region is CASSLGTSGETQYF. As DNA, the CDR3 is TGTGCCAGCAGTTTAGGGACTAGCGGAGAGACCCAGTACTTC.

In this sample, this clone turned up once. CDR3 sequence: CASSPDGAGGRNEQFF. The CDR3 DNA is TGTGCCAGCTCACCTGACGGGGCAGGGGGTAGAAATGAGCAGTTCTTC. J is TRBJ2-1 and V is TRBV18, with 7 bases matching TRBD1. CDR3 size: 16 residues. V gave up 3 bases and J gave up 7 bases; unmatched junction bases: 12. CDR1 KGHSH and CDR2 LQKENI come from the germline V gene.

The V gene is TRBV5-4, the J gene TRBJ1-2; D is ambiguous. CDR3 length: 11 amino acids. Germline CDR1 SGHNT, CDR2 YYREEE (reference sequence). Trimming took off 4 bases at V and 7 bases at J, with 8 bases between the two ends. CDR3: CASSLLGGYTF. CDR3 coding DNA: TGTGCCAGCAGCCTCCTCGGTGGCTACACCTTC.

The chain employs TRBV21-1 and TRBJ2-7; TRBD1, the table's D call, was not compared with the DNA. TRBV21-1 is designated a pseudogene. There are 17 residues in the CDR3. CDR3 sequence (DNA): TGTGCCAGCCAGCCACAGGAAGCCCCCCTGGGCGCCTACGAGCAGTACTTC. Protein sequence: CASQPQEAPLGAYEQYF.

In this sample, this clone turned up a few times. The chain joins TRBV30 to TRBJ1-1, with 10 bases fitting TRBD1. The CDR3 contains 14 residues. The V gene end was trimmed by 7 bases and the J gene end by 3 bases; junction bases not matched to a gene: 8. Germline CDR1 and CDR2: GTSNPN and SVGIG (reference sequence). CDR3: CASLGDRGYTEAFF. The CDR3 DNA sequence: TGTGCCTCTCTGGGGGACAGGGGATACACTGAAGCTTTCTTT. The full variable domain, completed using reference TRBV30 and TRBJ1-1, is SQTIHQWPATLVQPVGSPLSLECTVEGTSNPNLYWYRQAAGRGLQLLFYSVGIGQISSEVPQNLSASRPQDRQFILSSKKLLLSDSGFYLCASLGDRGYTEAFFGQGTRLTVV.

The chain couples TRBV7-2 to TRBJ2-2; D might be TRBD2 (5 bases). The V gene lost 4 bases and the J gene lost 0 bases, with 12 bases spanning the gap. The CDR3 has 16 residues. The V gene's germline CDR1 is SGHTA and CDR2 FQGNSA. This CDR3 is CASSSEVASNTGELFF. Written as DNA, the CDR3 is TGTGCCAGCAGCTCCGAGGTAGCGTCGAACACCGGGGAGCTGTTTTTT.

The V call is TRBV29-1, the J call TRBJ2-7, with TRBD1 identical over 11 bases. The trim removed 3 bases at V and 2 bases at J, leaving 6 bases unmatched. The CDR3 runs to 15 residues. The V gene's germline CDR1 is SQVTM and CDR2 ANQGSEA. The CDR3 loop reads CSVEKGQGEPYEQYF. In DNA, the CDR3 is TGCAGCGTTGAGAAGGGACAGGGGGAGCCCTACGAGCAGTACTTC.

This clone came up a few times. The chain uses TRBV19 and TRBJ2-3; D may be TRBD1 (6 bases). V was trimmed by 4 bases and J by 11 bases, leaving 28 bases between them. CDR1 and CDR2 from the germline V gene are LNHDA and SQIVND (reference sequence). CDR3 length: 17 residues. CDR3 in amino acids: CASSSSFAGTGSQGQYF. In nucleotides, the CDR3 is TGTGCCAGTAGTAGTTCCTTTGCCGGGACGGGGTCACAGGGGCAGTATTTT.

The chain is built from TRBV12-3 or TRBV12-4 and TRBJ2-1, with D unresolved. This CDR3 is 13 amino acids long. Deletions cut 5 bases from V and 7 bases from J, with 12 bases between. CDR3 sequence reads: CASSLTWPNEQFF. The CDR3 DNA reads TGTGCCAGCAGTCTCACCTGGCCAAATGAGCAGTTCTTC.

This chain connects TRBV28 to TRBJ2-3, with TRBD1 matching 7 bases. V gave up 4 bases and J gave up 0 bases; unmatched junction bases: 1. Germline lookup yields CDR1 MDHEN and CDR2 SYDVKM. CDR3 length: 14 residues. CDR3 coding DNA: TGTGCCAGCAGTTCAGGGGGTAGCACAGATACGCAGTATTTT. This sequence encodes CASSSGGSTDTQYF.

The CDR3 DNA sequence: TGTGCCAGCAGTCGGACAGCCGACACCGGGGAGCTGTTTTTT. It is translated as CASSRTADTGELFF. The chain joins TRBV11-3 to TRBJ2-2, with D possibly matching TRBD1 (6 bases). Germline lookup yields CDR1 SGHNT and CDR2 YENEEA. V was clipped by 6 bases and J by 3 bases, with 11 bases between them. The CDR3 loop spans 14 amino acids.

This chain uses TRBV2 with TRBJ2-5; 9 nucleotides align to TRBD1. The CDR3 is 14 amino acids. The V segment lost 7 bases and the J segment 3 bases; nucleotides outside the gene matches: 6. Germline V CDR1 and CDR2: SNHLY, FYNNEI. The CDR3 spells CASTPGQGEETQYF. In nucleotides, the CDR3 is TGTGCCAGCACCCCGGGACAGGGAGAAGAGACCCAGTACTTC.